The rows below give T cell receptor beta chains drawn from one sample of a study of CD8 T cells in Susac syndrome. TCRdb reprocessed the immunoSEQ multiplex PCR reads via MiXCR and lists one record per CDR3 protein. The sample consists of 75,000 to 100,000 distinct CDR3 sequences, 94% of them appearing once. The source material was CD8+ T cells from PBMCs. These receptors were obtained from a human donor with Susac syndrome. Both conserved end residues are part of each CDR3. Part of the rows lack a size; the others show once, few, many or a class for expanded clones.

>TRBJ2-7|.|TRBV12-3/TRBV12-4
CASSLDRLYEQYF
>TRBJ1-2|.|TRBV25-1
CASSRDTAYGYTF
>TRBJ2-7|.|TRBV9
CASSVGPSYEQYF
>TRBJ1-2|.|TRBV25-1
CASSEYSGGPNYGYTF
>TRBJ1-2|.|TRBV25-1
CASSEGSYYGYTF
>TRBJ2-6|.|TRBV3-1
CASSQDLRAGGANVLTF
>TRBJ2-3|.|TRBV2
CASSEDEEAGAADTQYF
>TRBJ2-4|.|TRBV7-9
CASSSSGSAKNIQYF
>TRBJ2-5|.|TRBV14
CASSQEGQETQYF
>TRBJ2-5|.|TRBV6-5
CASRSRDREEETQYF
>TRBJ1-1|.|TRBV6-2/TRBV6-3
CASSLDREGWETEAFF
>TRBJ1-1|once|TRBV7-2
CASSYSIPGQGMNTEAFF
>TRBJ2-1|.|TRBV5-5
CASSQGRSSYNEQFF
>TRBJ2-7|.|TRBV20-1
CSARAAGGVYEQYF
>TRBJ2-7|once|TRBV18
CASSHREFQPYEQYF
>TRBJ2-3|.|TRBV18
CASSPPRGSTDTQYF
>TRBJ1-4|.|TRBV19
CASLSGEKLFF
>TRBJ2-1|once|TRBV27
CASGLAGVDEQFF
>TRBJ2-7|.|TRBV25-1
CASRGQLSYEQYF
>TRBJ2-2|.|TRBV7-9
CASSLGGEPTGELFF
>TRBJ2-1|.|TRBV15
CATSGIAGQFF
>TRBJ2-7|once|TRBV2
CASSGRGTGENLSHEQYF
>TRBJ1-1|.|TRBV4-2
CASSQFTGGLTEAFF
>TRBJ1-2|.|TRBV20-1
CSAKGAANYGYTF
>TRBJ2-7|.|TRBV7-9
CASSTGTSPYEQYF
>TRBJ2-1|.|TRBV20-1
CSARELAGARNEQFF
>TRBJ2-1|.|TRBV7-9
CASSFGTSGSNEQFF
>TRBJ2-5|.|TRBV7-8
CASTSPRALQETQYF
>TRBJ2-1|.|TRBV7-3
CASSLVAVDEQFF
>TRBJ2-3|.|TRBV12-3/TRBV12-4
CASKHGMTDTQYF
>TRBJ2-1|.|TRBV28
CASSFVLVSYNEQFF
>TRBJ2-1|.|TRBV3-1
CASSATSVTYNEQFF
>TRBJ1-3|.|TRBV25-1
CASSEVEAIYSGNTIYF
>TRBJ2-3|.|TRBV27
CASRTPGYRESTDTQYF
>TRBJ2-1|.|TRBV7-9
CASSLEGLDEQFF
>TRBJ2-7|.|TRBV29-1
CSVEPVDRGRSDEQYF
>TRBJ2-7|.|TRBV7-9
CASASVTNYEQYF
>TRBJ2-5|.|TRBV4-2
CASSQEGASGSPALQETQYF
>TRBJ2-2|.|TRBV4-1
CASSQDPGVTGELFF
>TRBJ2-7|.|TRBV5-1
CASSGDRAYEQYF
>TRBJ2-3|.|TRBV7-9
CASRLATDTQYF
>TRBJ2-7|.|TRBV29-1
CSAERDESYEQYF
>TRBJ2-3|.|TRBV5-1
CASSLKALDTQYF
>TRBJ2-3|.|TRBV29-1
CSVEAPTDTQYF
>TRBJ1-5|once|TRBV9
CASSVDWVAGGGNQPQHF
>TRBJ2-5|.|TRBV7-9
CASSLGGVGQETQYF
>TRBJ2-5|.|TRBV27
CASSPNPLETQYF
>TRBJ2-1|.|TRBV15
CATSRAQTNNEQFF
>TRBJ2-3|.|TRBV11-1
CASKPLASSTDTQYF
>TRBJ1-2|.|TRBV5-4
CASSLDRGNYGYTF
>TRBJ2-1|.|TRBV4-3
CASSPNRLPNEQFF
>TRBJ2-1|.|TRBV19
CASSIASNYNEQFF
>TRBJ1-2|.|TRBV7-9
CASSSTQRTYGYTF
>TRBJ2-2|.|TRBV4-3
CATSQYSGRVMAGELFF
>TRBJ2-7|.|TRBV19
CASSPGPDPYEQYF